Listed below are T cell receptor beta chains from one sample, sequenced in a study of blood T cell repertoires in COVID-19. Method: immunoSEQ multiplex PCR; TCRdb's copy keeps in-frame clones and lacks some. The data show approximately 190,000 clones, with roughly nine tenths seen just once and about 22% held by the top ten. Sequenced sample: PBMCs or T cells enriched from blood (not recorded which). These receptor sequences come from a middle-aged woman in a cohort exposed to, infected with or recovered from COVID-19 (not recorded which). Both conserved end residues are part of each CDR3. Fields, in order: V gene, J gene, clone size, D gene, CDR3 DNA, CDR3 protein. A D gene is named only where the DNA matches it firmly. The listing skips clone size in some rows; elsewhere it reads once, few, many or a size class.

V: TRBV6-5
J: TRBJ2-3
size: -
D: TRBD2
DNA: TGTGCCGTCGGGACTAGCGGGGGGGTTGATACGCAGTATTTT
CDR3: CAVGTSGGVDTQYF

V: TRBV5-1
J: TRBJ1-2
size: -
D: -
DNA: TGCGCCAGCACTCCTCATCCGGACAGTTATGGCTACACCTTC
CDR3: CASTPHPDSYGYTF

V: TRBV5-4
J: TRBJ2-3
size: -
D: TRBD2
DNA: TGTGCCAGCAGCGTGGGACTAGCGGGGGGTACAGATACGCAGTATTTT
CDR3: CASSVGLAGGTDTQYF

V: TRBV7-9
J: TRBJ1-1
size: -
D: TRBD1
DNA: TGTGCCAGCAGCCCCCCTAGGACAGGGTGGAACACTGAAGCTTTCTTT
CDR3: CASSPPRTGWNTEAFF

V: TRBV24-1
J: TRBJ1-2
size: few
D: -
DNA: TGTGCCACCAGTGGCCCCGCGGCCCGCGGTGGCTACACCTTC
CDR3: CATSGPAARGGYTF

V: TRBV11-3
J: TRBJ2-6
size: -
D: TRBD1
DNA: TGTGCCAGCAGCCTCAGGACAGGCTCTGGGGCCAACGTCCTGACTTTC
CDR3: CASSLRTGSGANVLTF

V: TRBV27
J: TRBJ2-7
size: once
D: -
DNA: TGTGCCAGCAAACAGGGCCCTTCCTACGAGCAGTACTTC
CDR3: CASKQGPSYEQYF

V: TRBV12-3/TRBV12-4
J: TRBJ1-6
size: few
D: TRBD1
DNA: TGTGCCAGCAGCGACAGGGGTTATTCACCCCTCCACTTT
CDR3: CASSDRGYSPLHF

V: TRBV5-1
J: TRBJ1-4
size: -
D: TRBD1
DNA: TGCGCCAGCAGCGCTGGAGACAGGGGACCTGAAAAACTGTTTTTT
CDR3: CASSAGDRGPEKLFF

V: TRBV4-1
J: TRBJ1-4
size: few
D: TRBD1
DNA: TGCGCCAGCAGCCAAGCGGGTGGGGGACAGGGGAATGAAAAACTGTTTTTT
CDR3: CASSQAGGGQGNEKLFF

V: TRBV19
J: TRBJ1-1
size: -
D: TRBD1
DNA: TGTGCCAGTAACTTCGGGACAGGCCGTGAAGCTTTCTTT
CDR3: CASNFGTGREAFF

V: TRBV25-1
J: TRBJ2-7
size: -
D: TRBD1
DNA: TGTGCCAGCAGGGGACAGGGGATGCCTAACGAGCAGTACTTC
CDR3: CASRGQGMPNEQYF

V: TRBV13
J: TRBJ2-2
size: -
D: TRBD1
DNA: TGTGCCAGCAGCTCGGACAGGGAGATCGGGGAGCTGTTTTTT
CDR3: CASSSDREIGELFF

V: TRBV7-6
J: TRBJ1-6
size: -
D: TRBD1
DNA: TGTGCCAGCAGCTCCCGGGACAGGGGTGATTCACCCCTCCACTTT
CDR3: CASSSRDRGDSPLHF

V: TRBV30
J: TRBJ1-4
size: -
D: TRBD1
DNA: TGTGCCTGGAGCCAGGGGGATGAAAAACTGTTTTTT
CDR3: CAWSQGDEKLFF

V: TRBV7-8
J: TRBJ2-2
size: -
D: TRBD1
DNA: TGTGCCAGCAGCCGTACCCCCGGGACAGGAAACACCGGGGAGCTGTTTTTT
CDR3: CASSRTPGTGNTGELFF

V: TRBV4-1
J: TRBJ2-2
size: once
D: TRBD2
DNA: TGCGCCAGCAGCCAAGGGCTAGCGGGAGCCGGGGAGCTGTTTTTT
CDR3: CASSQGLAGAGELFF

V: TRBV28
J: TRBJ1-1
size: -
D: -
DNA: TGTGCCAGCCCGCCTGAGGGCAGCGGGCCGGACACTGAAGCTTTCTTT
CDR3: CASPPEGSGPDTEAFF

V: TRBV10-3
J: TRBJ2-7
size: -
D: TRBD1
DNA: TGTGCCATCGGGGACAGGTACTACGAGCAGTACTTC
CDR3: CAIGDRYYEQYF

V: TRBV10-2
J: TRBJ1-4
size: -
D: -
DNA: TGCGCCAGCAGTGTTCTCAGGGGATCGCCTAATGAAAAACTGTTTTTT
CDR3: CASSVLRGSPNEKLFF

V: TRBV12-2
J: TRBJ2-1
size: -
D: -
DNA: TGTGCAAGTCGCTTAGTGGCGTTCGCTCAGGGAATGGGCAATGAGCAGTTCTTC
CDR3: CASRLVAFAQGMGNEQFF

V: TRBV10-1
J: TRBJ1-1
size: -
D: -
DNA: TGCGCCAGCAGTGGGAACAGGGAATCTGTAGCTTTCTTT
CDR3: CASSGNRESVAFF

V: TRBV30
J: TRBJ2-1
size: -
D: -
DNA: TGTGCCTGGAGGGGGAGAAGCTCCTACAATGAGCAGTTCTTC
CDR3: CAWRGRSSYNEQFF

V: TRBV4-1
J: TRBJ1-1
size: -
D: -
DNA: TGCGCCAGCAGCCAAGAGTCCCAGACTACGGGAGCTTTCTTT
CDR3: CASSQESQTTGAFF

V: TRBV19
J: TRBJ2-7
size: -
D: TRBD2
DNA: TGTGCCAGTAGTATAGCCCTTCGGGGAGGGAGCGGGAGGGCCCACGAGCAGTACTTC
CDR3: CASSIALRGGSGRAHEQYF

V: TRBV27
J: TRBJ1-1
size: -
D: TRBD1
DNA: TGTGCCAGCAGTTGGACAGGGGGTTTTAACACTGAAGCTTTCTTT
CDR3: CASSWTGGFNTEAFF

V: TRBV5-1
J: TRBJ1-1
size: -
D: -
DNA: TGCGCCAGCAGCCTCGAGGACACTGAAGCTTTCTTT
CDR3: CASSLEDTEAFF

V: TRBV24-1
J: TRBJ2-1
size: -
D: TRBD2
DNA: TGTGCCACCATGACTAGCGGATACAATGAGCAGTTCTTC
CDR3: CATMTSGYNEQFF

V: TRBV30
J: TRBJ1-4
size: once
D: -
DNA: TGTGCCTGGAGTGGTCCATCCACTAATGAAAAACTGTTTTTT
CDR3: CAWSGPSTNEKLFF

V: TRBV27
J: TRBJ1-6
size: once
D: -
DNA: TGTGCCAGCAGTTTTACAGGGTCGAATTCACCCCTCCACTTT
CDR3: CASSFTGSNSPLHF

V: TRBV5-4
J: TRBJ2-7
size: -
D: -
DNA: TGTGCCAGCTCCGACGGCAGGAACGAGCAGTACTTC
CDR3: CASSDGRNEQYF

V: TRBV6-5
J: TRBJ1-5
size: -
D: TRBD1
DNA: TGTGCCAGCAGCTACGACAGGGACCAGCAGCCCCAGCATTTT
CDR3: CASSYDRDQQPQHF

V: TRBV5-4
J: TRBJ1-4
size: -
D: TRBD1
DNA: TGTGCCAGCAGCTCCGGGACAGGTGAAAAACTGTTTTTT
CDR3: CASSSGTGEKLFF

V: TRBV2
J: TRBJ1-4
size: -
D: -
DNA: TGTGCCAGCACCAAGAGGGGACAATTCGGACTGTTTTTT
CDR3: CASTKRGQFGLFF

V: TRBV6-2/TRBV6-3
J: TRBJ2-1
size: -
D: TRBD2
DNA: TGTGCCAGCAGCCCCGGACTAGCGGGATCGGCTGAGCAGTTCTTC
CDR3: CASSPGLAGSAEQFF

V: TRBV12-3/TRBV12-4
J: TRBJ1-1
size: -
D: -
DNA: TGTGCCAGCAGTTTCACAGAGAACACTGAAGCTTTCTTT
CDR3: CASSFTENTEAFF

V: TRBV10-3
J: TRBJ1-1
size: -
D: TRBD1
DNA: TGTGCCATCAGCCTAGACAGGGGAGCGACTGAAGCTTTCTTT
CDR3: CAISLDRGATEAFF

V: TRBV19
J: TRBJ1-5
size: -
D: -
DNA: TGTGCCAGTAGTATCGACAGTTGGGGTCAGCCCCAGCATTTT
CDR3: CASSIDSWGQPQHF

V: TRBV4-3
J: TRBJ1-1
size: once
D: -
DNA: TGCGCCAGCAGCCAGTCGACAGGCGACTTGAACACTGAAGCTTTCTTT
CDR3: CASSQSTGDLNTEAFF

V: TRBV6-2/TRBV6-3
J: TRBJ2-5
size: -
D: TRBD2
DNA: TGTGCCGGCAGTTACTCGATATCCGGGGTAGCGGGTGTTAAAGAGACCCAGTACTTC
CDR3: CAGSYSISGVAGVKETQYF

V: TRBV4-2
J: TRBJ2-7
size: -
D: TRBD2
DNA: TGTGCCAGCGCGGAGGGACTAGCGGGACCGTCCTACGAGCAGTACTTC
CDR3: CASAEGLAGPSYEQYF

V: TRBV12-3/TRBV12-4
J: TRBJ1-1
size: -
D: -
DNA: TGTGCCAGCACAGGGTACACTGAAGCTTTCTTT
CDR3: CASTGYTEAFF